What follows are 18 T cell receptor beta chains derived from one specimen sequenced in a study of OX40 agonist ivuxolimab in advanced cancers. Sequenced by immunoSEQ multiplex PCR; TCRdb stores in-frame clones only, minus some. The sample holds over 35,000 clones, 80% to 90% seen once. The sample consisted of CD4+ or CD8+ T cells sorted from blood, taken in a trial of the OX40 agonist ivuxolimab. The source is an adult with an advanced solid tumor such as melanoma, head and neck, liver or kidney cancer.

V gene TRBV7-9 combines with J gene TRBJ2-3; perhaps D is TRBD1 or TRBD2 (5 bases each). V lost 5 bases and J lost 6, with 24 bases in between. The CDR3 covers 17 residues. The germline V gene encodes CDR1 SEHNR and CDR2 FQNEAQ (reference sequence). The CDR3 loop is CASSRRDLNGRGDTQYF. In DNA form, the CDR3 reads TGTGCCAGCAGCCGCCGGGACCTTAATGGGAGAGGGGATACGCAGTATTTT.

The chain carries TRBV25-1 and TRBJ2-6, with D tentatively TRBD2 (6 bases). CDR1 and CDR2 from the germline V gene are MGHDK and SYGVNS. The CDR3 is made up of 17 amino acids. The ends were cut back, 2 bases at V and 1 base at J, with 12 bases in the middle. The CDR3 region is CASSENRRGSGANVLTF. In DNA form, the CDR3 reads TGTGCCAGCAGTGAAAACCGCCGGGGGTCTGGGGCCAACGTCCTGACTTTC.

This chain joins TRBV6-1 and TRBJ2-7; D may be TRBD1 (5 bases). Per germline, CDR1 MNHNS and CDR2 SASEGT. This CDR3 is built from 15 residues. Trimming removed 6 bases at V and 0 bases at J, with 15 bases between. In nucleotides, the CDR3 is TGTGCCAGCAGCCAGTCGCAGGGATTCTCCTACGAGCAGTACTTC. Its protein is CASSQSQGFSYEQYF.

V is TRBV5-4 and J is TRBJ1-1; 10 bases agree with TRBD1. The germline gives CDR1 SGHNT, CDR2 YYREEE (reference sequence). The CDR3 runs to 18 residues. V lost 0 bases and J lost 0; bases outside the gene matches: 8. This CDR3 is CASSLAKLGQGVNTEAFF. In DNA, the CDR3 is TGTGCCAGCAGCTTGGCTAAACTTGGACAGGGGGTGAACACTGAAGCTTTCTTT. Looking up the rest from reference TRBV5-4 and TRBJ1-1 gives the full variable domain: ETGVTQSPTHLIKTRGQQVTLRCSSQSGHNTVSWYQQALGQGPQFIFQYYREEENGRGNFPPRFSGLQFPNYSSELNVNALELDDSALYLCASSLAKLGQGVNTEAFFGQGTRLTVV.

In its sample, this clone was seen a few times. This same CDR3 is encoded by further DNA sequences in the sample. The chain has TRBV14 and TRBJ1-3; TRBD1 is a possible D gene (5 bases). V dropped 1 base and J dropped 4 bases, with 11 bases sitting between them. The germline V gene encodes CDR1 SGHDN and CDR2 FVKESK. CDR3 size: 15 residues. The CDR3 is CASSQGRGSGNTIYF. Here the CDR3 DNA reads TGTGCCAGCAGCCAAGGGAGGGGCTCCGGAAACACCATATATTTT. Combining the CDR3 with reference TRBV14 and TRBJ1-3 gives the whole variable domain EAGVTQFPSHSVIEKGQTVTLRCDPISGHDNLYWYRRVMGKEIKFLLHFVKESKQDESGMPNNRFLAERTGGTYSTLKVQPAELEDSGVYFCASSQGRGSGNTIYFGEGSWLTVV.

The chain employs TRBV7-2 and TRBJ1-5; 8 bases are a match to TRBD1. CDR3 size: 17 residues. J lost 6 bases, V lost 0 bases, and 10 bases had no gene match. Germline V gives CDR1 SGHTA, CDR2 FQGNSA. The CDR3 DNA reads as TGTGCCAGCAGCTTAGCGGTGCGGACAGGGTTGGGTCAGCCCCAGCATTTT. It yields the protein CASSLAVRTGLGQPQHF.

The DNA for the CDR3 is TGTGCCAGCAGCTTAGTTCTCAATGAGCAGTTCTTC. Translated, it gives CASSLVLNEQFF. J is TRBJ2-1 and V is TRBV7-9, with D unresolved. Trimming took off 1 base at V and 6 bases at J, with 4 bases between the two ends. The CDR3 contains 12 residues. Germline V gene sequence: CDR1 SEHNR, CDR2 FQNEAQ (reference sequence).

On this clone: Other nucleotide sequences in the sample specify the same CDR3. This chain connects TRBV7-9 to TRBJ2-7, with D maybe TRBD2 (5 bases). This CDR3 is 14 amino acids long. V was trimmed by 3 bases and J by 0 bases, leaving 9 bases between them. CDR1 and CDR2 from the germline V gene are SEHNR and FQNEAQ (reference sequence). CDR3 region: CASSFGGNSYEQYF. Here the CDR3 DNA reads TGTGCCAGCAGCTTTGGAGGCAACTCCTACGAGCAGTACTTC. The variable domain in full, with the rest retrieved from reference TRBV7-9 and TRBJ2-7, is DTGVSQNPRHKITKRGQNVTFRCDPISEHNRLYWYRQTLGQGPEFLTYFQNEAQLEKSRLLSDRFSAERPKGSFSTLEIQRTEQGDSAMYLCASSFGGNSYEQYFGPGTRLTVT.

CDR3 in DNA: TGCGCCAGCAGTCCGCAGACAGAGGTTAATGAAAAACTGTTTTTT. It encodes CASSPQTEVNEKLFF. The chain links TRBV23-1 to TRBJ1-4, with D possibly TRBD1 on 5 matching bases. TRBV23-1 is noted as an ORF with a role that remains uncertain. The CDR3 extends over 15 amino acids. V lost 4 bases to trimming and J lost 4 bases, with 13 bases between them.

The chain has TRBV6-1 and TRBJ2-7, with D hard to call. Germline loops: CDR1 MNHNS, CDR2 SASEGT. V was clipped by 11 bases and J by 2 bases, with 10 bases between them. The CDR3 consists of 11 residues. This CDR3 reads CAVAGTYEQYF. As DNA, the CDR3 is TGTGCCGTGGCAGGAACCTACGAGCAGTACTTC.

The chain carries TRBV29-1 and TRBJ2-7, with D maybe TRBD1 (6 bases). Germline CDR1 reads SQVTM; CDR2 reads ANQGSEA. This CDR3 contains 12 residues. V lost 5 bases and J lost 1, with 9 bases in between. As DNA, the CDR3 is TGCAGCGTTCGGCAGGGGTCCTACGAGCAGTACTTC. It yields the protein CSVRQGSYEQYF.

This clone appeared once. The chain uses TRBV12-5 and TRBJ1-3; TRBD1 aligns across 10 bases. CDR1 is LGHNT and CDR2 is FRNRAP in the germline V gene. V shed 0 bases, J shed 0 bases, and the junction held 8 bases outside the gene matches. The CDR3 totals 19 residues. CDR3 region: CASGLVLAGQGSSGNTIYF. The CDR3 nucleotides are TGTGCTAGTGGTTTGGTACTGGCGGGACAGGGGTCCTCTGGAAACACCATATATTTT. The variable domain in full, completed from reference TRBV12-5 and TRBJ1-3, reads DARVTQTPRHKVTEMGQEVTMRCQPILGHNTVFWYRQTMMQGLELLAYFRNRAPLDDSGMPKDRFSAEMPDATLATLKIQPSEPRDSAVYFCASGLVLAGQGSSGNTIYFGEGSWLTVV.

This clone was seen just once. Here the CDR3 reads CASSLRGRPFFGEQYF. CDR3 nucleotide sequence: TGTGCCAGCAGCTTAAGAGGTCGGCCGTTCTTCGGCGAGCAGTACTTC. V is TRBV7-3 and J is TRBJ2-7; D not certain. The CDR3 sequence is 16 residues long. The V gene lost 1 base and the J gene lost 6 bases, with 19 bases spanning the gap. Germline V gives CDR1 SGHTA, CDR2 FQGTGA.

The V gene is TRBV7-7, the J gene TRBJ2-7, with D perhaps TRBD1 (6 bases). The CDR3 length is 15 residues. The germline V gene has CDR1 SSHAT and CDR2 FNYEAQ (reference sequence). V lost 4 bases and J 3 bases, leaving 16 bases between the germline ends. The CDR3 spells CASSSGQGGSYEQYF. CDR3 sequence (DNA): TGTGCCAGCAGCTCGGGTCAAGGGGGTAGCTACGAGCAGTACTTC.

The DNA of the CDR3 is TGTGCTAGTGGTTTGGACAAGACTAGCGGGAACACAGATACGCAGTATTTT. Translation: CASGLDKTSGNTDTQYF. V and J are TRBV12-5 and TRBJ2-3; 11 nucleotides agree with TRBD2. Germline CDR1 is LGHNT and CDR2 is FRNRAP. The trim removed 1 base at V and 2 bases at J, leaving 5 bases unmatched. This CDR3 is built from 17 residues.

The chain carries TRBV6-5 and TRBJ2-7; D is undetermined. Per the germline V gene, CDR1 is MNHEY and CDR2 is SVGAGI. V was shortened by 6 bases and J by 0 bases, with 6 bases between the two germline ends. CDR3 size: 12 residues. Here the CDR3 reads CASRTASYEQYF. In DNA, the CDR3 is TGTGCCAGCAGGACTGCCTCCTACGAGCAGTACTTC.

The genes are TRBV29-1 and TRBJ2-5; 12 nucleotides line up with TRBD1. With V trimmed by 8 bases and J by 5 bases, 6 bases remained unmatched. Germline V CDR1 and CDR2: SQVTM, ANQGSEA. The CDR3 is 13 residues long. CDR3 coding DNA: TGCAGCACCCGGGACAGGGGGCAGGAGACCCAGTACTTC. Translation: CSTRDRGQETQYF.

CDR3 sequence (DNA): TGTGCCAGCAGCGATAGGACGGGGGACACAGATACGCAGTATTTT. Protein product: CASSDRTGDTDTQYF. This chain connects TRBV13 to TRBJ2-3; a weak D match, TRBD2 (6 bases). The CDR3 extends over 15 amino acids. Looked up from germline, CDR1 is PRHDT and CDR2 is FYEKMQ (reference sequence). The germline V and J ends were trimmed by 5 bases and 2 bases, with 14 bases remaining between them. Using reference TRBV13 and TRBJ2-3 for the parts outside the CDR3, the full variable domain is AAGVIQSPRHLIKEKRETATLKCYPIPRHDTVYWYQQGPGQDPQFLISFYEKMQSDKGSIPDRFSAQQFSDYHSELNMSSLELGDSALYFCASSDRTGDTDTQYFGPGTRLTVL.